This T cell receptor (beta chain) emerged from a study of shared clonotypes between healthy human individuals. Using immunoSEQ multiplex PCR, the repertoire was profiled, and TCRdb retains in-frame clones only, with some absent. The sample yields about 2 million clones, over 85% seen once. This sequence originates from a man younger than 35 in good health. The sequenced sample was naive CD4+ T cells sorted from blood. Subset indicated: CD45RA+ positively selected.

CDR3 loop: CASSPSSNSLGLYNEQFF. The CDR3, as DNA: TGTGCCAGCTCACCATCCTCAAATAGCTTGGGGCTATACAATGAGCAGTTCTTC. The chain has TRBV18 and TRBJ2-1; D is perhaps TRBD1 (5 bases). The CDR3 covers 18 residues. From germline, CDR1 is KGHSH and CDR2 LQKENI. The germline V and J ends were trimmed by 2 bases and 4 bases, with 21 bases remaining between them.